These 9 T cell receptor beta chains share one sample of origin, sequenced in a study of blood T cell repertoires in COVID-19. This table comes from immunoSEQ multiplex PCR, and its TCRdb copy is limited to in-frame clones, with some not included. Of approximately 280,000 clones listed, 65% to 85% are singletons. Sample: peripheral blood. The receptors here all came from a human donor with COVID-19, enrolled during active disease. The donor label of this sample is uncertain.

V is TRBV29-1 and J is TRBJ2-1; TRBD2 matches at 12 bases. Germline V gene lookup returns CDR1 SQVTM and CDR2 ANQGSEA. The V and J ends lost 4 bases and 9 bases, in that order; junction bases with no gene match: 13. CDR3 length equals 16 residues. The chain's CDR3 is CSVAPGLAGGQGEQFF. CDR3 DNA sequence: TGCAGCGTTGCACCGGGACTAGCGGGTGGGCAGGGTGAGCAGTTCTTC.

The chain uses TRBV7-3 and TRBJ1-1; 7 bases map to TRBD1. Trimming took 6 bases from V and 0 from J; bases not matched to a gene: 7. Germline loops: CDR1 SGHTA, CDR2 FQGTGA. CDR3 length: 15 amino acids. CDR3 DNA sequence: TGTGCCAGCAGGGTTACAGGGGCAATGAACACTGAAGCTTTCTTT. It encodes CASRVTGAMNTEAFF.

The CDR3 loop is CASSSWAGVSQETQYF. The CDR3 DNA follows: TGTGCCAGCAGTTCTTGGGCAGGGGTCAGCCAAGAGACCCAGTACTTC. The rearrangement joins TRBV6-5 to TRBJ2-5, with a tentative D call TRBD1 (6 bases). Looked up from germline, CDR1 is MNHEY and CDR2 is SVGAGI. The CDR3 is 16 residues long. The ends were cut back, 4 bases at V and 1 base at J, with 16 bases in the middle.

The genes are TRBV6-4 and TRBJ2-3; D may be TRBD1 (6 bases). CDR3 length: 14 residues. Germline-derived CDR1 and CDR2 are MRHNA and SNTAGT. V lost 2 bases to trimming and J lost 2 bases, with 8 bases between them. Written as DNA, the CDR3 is TGTGCCAGCAGTGACGGGGGCCACACAGATACGCAGTATTTT. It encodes CASSDGGHTDTQYF.

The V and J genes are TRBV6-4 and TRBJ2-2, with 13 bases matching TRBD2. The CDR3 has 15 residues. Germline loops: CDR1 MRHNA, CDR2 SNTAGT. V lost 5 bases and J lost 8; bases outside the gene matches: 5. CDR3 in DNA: TGTGCCAGCAGTACCGGGACTAGCGGGGCAGGGGAGCTGTTTTTT. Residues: CASSTGTSGAGELFF.

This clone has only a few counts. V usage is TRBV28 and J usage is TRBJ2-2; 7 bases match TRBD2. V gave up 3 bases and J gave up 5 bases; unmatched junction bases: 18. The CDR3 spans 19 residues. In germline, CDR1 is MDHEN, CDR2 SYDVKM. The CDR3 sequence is CASSLSSGTSPGGTGELFF. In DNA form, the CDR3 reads TGTGCCAGCAGTTTGAGCAGCGGAACATCCCCCGGGGGGACCGGGGAGCTGTTTTTT.

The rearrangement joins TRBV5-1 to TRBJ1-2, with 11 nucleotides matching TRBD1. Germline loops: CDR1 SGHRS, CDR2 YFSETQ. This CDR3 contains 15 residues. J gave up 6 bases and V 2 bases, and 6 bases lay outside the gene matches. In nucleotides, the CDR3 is TGCGCCAGCAGCTTACAAGGACAGGGGGCAGATGGCTACACCTTC. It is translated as CASSLQGQGADGYTF.

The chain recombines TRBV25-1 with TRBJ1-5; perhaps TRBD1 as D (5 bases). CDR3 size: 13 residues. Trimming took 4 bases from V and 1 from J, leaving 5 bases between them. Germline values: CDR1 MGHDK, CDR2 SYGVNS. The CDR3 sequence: CASSGGSNQPQHF. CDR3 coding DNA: TGTGCCAGCAGTGGGGGCAGCAATCAGCCCCAGCATTTT.

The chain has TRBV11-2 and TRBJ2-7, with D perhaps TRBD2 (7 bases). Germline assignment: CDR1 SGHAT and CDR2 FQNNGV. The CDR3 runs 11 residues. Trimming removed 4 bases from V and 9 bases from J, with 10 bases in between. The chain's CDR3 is CASSYGGAQYF. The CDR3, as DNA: TGTGCCAGCAGCTATGGGGGGGCGCAGTACTTC. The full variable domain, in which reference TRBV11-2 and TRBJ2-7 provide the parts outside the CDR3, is EAGVAQSPRYKIIEKRQSVAFWCNPISGHATLYWYQQILGQGPKLLIQFQNNGVVDDSQLPKDRFSAERLKGVDSTLKIQPAKLEDSAVYLCASSYGGAQYFGPGTRLTVT.